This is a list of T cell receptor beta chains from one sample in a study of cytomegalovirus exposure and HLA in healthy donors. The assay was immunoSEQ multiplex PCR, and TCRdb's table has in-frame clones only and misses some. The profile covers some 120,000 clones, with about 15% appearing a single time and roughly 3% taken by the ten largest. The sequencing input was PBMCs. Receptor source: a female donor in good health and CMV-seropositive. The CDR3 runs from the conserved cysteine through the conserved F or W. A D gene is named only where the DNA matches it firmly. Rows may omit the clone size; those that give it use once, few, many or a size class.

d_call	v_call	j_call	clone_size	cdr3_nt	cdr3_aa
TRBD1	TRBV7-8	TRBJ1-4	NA	TGTGCCAGCAGCGCGGACAGGGGAGGGGGAAATGAAAAACTGTTTTTT	CASSADRGGGNEKLFF
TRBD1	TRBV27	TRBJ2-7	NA	TGTGCCAGCAGTTTAAACAGGGGGCGCGGGGAGCAGTACTTC	CASSLNRGRGEQYF
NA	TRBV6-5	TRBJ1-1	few	TGTGCCAGCAGTCCGGGACATTCGAAACGGACTGAAGCTTTCTTT	CASSPGHSKRTEAFF
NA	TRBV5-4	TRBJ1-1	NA	TGTGCCAGCAGCCTCCTCCAGGGGAACACTGAAGCTTTCTTT	CASSLLQGNTEAFF
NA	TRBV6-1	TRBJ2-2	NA	TGTGCCAGCAGTACCCGTACGGGGAGCACCGGGGAGCTGTTTTTT	CASSTRTGSTGELFF
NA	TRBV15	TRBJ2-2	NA	TGTGCCACCAGCAGAGCGAGGGTAGTCCGGACCGGGGAGCTGTTTTTT	CATSRARVVRTGELFF
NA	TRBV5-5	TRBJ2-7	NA	TGTGCCAGCAGCTTGGGTCCAGTTACCTACGAGCAGTACTTC	CASSLGPVTYEQYF
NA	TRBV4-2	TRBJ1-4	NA	TGTGCCAGCAGCCAGAGCATGGGGGCAGACCTCCCTAATGAAAAACTGTTTTTT	CASSQSMGADLPNEKLFF
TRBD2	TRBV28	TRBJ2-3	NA	TGTGCCAGCAGGCGACTAGCGGGAGGGCAAGATACGCAGTATTTT	CASRRLAGGQDTQYF
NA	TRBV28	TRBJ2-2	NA	TGTGCCAGCAGTCCAGGGAATCTGGCGAACACCGGGGAGCTGTTTTTT	CASSPGNLANTGELFF
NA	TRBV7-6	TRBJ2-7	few	TGTGCCAGCAGCTTAGTCGGGGGAAGCTACGAGCAGTACTTC	CASSLVGGSYEQYF
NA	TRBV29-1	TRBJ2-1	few	TGCAGCGTTGGTTCCCAATCCCCCTACAATGAGCAGTTCTTC	CSVGSQSPYNEQFF
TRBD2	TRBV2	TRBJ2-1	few	TGTGCCAGCCGGAGGGGAGGGTCCTACAATGAGCAGTTCTTC	CASRRGGSYNEQFF
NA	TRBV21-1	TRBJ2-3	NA	TGTGCCAGCAGCAAACGACAGGGGGCGCGGGTCACAGATACGCAGTATTTT	CASSKRQGARVTDTQYF
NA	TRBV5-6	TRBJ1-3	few	TGTGCCAGCAGCGAGGCGGGGCGGGGAAACACCATATATTTT	CASSEAGRGNTIYF
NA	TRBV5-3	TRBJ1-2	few	TGTGCCAGAAGCTTGGGGGAACAGGCTGGCTACACCTTC	CARSLGEQAGYTF
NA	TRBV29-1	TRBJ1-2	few	TGCAGCGTCGCCCTCAGTGGAGTCGATGGCTACACCTTC	CSVALSGVDGYTF
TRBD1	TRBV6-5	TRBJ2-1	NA	TGTGCCAGCAGTTACTCGCGGGACAGGGTGAATGGGCAGTTCTTC	CASSYSRDRVNGQFF
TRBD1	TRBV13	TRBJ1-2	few	TGTGCCAGCAGCTCGACAGGGGAAAGTAACTATGGCTACACCTTC	CASSSTGESNYGYTF
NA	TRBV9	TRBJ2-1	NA	TGTGCCAGCAGCGCCAAATATAAGAGCTCCTACAATGAGCAGTTCTTC	CASSAKYKSSYNEQFF
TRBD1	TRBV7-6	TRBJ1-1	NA	TGTGCCAGCAGCTATGGGACAGGGGAAGGTACTGAAGCTTTCTTT	CASSYGTGEGTEAFF
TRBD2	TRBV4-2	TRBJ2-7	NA	TGTGCCAGCAGCCGGGGACTAGCCTACGAGCAGTACTTC	CASSRGLAYEQYF
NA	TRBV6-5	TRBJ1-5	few	TGTGCCGCGGGGGAGGATCAGCCCCAGCATTTT	CAAGEDQPQHF
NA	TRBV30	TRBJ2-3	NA	TGTGCCTGGAGTACCACTTGGGGGGTGCTGACGGGCACAGATACGCAGTATTTT	CAWSTTWGVLTGTDTQYF
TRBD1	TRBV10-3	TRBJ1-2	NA	TGTGCCATCAGTGCGGGACAGGGGGCACGGGGCTACACCTTC	CAISAGQGARGYTF
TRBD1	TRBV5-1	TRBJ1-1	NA	TGCGCCAGCAGCGCAGGAACCGGGACAGCAAACACTGAAGCTTTCTTT	CASSAGTGTANTEAFF
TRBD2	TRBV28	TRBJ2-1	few	TGTGCCAGCGGACTAGCGGGCTTGGAGCAGTTCTTC	CASGLAGLEQFF
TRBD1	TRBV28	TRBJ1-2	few	TGTGCCAGCAGAAACCGGAACAGGGGGCTGAATGGCTACACCTTC	CASRNRNRGLNGYTF
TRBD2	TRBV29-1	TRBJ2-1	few	TGCAGCGGTAGACGAGCGGGGAGGGCCTACAATGAGCAGTTCTTC	CSGRRAGRAYNEQFF